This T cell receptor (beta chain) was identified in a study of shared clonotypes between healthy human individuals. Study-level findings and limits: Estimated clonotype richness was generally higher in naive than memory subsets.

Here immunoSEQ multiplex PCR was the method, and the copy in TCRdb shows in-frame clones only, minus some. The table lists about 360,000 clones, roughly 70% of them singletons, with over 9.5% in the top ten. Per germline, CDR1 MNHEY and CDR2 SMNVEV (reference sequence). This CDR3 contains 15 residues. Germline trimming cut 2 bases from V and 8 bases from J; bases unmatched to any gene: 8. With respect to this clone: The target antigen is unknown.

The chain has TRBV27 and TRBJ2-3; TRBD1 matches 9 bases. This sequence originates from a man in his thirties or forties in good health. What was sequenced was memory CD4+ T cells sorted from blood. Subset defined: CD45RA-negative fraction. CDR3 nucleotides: TGTGCCAGCAGTTTAGGACAGGGGTTGATCGGTACGCAGTATTTT. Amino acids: CASSLGQGLIGTQYF.